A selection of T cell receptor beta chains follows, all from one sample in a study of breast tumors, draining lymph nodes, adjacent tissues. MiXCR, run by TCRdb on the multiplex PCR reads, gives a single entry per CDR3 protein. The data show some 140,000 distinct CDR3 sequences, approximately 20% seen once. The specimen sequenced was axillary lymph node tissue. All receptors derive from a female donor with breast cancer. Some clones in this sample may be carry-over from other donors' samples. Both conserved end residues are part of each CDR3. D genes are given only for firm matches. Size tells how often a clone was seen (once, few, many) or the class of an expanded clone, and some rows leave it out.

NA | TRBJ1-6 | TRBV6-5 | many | TGTGCCAGCAGTTACAGGGTCCATAATTCACCCCTCCACTTT | CASSYRVHNSPLHF
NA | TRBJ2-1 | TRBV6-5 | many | TGTGCCAGCACGGGGCCTGGCAATGAGCAGTTCTTC | CASTGPGNEQFF
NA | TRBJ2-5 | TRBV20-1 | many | TGCAGTGCTAGAGATCCGGGAGCCCTCCAAGAGACCCAGTACTTC | CSARDPGALQETQYF
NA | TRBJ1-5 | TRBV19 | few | TGTGCCAGTAGTATAGGCGGGGGGCCCCAGCATTTT | CASSIGGGPQHF
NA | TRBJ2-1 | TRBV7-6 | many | TGTGCCAGCAGCTTAGGGCAGGCCAGCTCCTACAATGAGCAGTTCTTC | CASSLGQASSYNEQFF
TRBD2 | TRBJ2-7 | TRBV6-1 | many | TGTGCCAGCCGCGAAATCCGGGGGGAAGGACTGGGAAACTACGAGCAGTACTTC | CASREIRGEGLGNYEQYF
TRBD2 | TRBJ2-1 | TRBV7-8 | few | TGTGCCAGCAGGGGGGGGGGGAGGGCCAGCCGGAATGACAATGAGCAGTTCTTC | CASRGGGRASRNDNEQFF
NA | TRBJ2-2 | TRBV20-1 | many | TGCAGTGCCCGGCGGACCGGGGAGCTGTTTTTT | CSARRTGELFF
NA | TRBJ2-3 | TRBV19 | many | TGTGCCAGTAGTATTGCGGCAGGGGTGACAGATACGCAGTATTTT | CASSIAAGVTDTQYF
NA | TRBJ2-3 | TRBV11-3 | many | TGTGCCAGCTCGGAAGGACCTCTGGCAGATACGCAGTATTTT | CASSEGPLADTQYF
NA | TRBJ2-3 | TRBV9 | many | TGTGCCAGCAGCGTAGGGGACTCGACAGATACGCAGTATTTT | CASSVGDSTDTQYF
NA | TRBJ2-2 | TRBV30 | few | TGTGCCTGGAGTAGAGCGGTTGAGTGGGACACCGGGGAGCTGTTTTTT | CAWSRAVEWDTGELFF
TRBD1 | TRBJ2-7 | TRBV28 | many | TGTGCCAGCAGTGGAGACAGGGGCCCTCCCTACGAGCAGTACTTC | CASSGDRGPPYEQYF
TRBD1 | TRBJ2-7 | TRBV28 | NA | TGTGCCACCGTAATCGGCAGGGGGCGAAGCGAGCAGTACTTC | CATVIGRGRSEQYF
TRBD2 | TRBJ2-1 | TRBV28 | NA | TGTGCCAGCAGTCGAAATAAAATAGCGGGAGTGTCCTTCTTC | CASSRNKIAGVSFF
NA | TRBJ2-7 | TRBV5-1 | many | TGCGCCAGCAGCTTGGGGGTCACGACCTACGAGCAGTACTTC | CASSLGVTTYEQYF
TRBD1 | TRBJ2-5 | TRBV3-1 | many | TGTGCCAGCACTCAGGGGACAGGGCTGGGGACCCAGTACTTC | CASTQGTGLGTQYF
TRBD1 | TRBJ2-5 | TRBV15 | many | TGTGCCACCAGAAACGACATAATTTCCGAGGGTAACAGGGGGCTAGAAGAGACCCAGTACTTC | CATRNDIISEGNRGLEETQYF
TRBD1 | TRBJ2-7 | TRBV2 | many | TGTGCCAGCAGGGACAGGGCCTACGAGCAGTACTTC | CASRDRAYEQYF
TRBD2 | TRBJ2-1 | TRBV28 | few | TGTGCCAGCAGTGGGCGACTAGCGGCCTCTTACAATGAGCAGTTCTTC | CASSGRLAASYNEQFF
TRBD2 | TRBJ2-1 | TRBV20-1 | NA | TGCAGTGCTAGAGAGGTGGTTAGGACTAGCGGGAGGAATGAGCAGTTCTTC | CSAREVVRTSGRNEQFF
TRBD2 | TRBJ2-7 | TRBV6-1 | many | TGTGCCAGCGGGAGGGCACCCTCCTACGAGCAGTACTTC | CASGRAPSYEQYF
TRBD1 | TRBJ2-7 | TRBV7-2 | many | TGTGCCAGCAGCTTAGGGGACAGGGGGCCCTACGAGCAGTACTTC | CASSLGDRGPYEQYF
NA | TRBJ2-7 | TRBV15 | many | TGTGCCACCAGCAAGGGGTGGACGGGAGACTACGAGCAGTACTTC | CATSKGWTGDYEQYF
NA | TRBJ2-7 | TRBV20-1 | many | TGCAGTGCTAGAGATCAAGGGGTCGGGAGCGAGCAGTACTTC | CSARDQGVGSEQYF
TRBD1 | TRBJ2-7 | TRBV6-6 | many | TGTGCCAGCAGTTACCCCCTCGGGACAGCCTACGAGCAGTACTTC | CASSYPLGTAYEQYF
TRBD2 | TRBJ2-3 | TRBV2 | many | TGTGCCAGTAGCGGGAGGGCCGGAGATACGCAGTATTTT | CASSGRAGDTQYF
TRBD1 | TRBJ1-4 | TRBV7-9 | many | TGTGCCAGCAGCCACAGGGGACTTGGGGAAAAACTGTTTTTT | CASSHRGLGEKLFF
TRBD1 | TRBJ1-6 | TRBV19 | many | TGTGCCAGTAGTATGGGCAGGGGGCAATCACCCCTCCACTTT | CASSMGRGQSPLHF
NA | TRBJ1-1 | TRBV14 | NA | TGTGCCAGCAGCCTACAGTTGAACACTGAAGCTTTCTTT | CASSLQLNTEAFF
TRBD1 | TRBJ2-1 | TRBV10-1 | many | TGCGCCAGCATTGGGACAGACTCCTACAATGAGCAGTTCTTC | CASIGTDSYNEQFF
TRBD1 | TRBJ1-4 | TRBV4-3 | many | TGCGCCAGCAGCCAAGTCAGTGGGACAGGGGGGGGAGCAAATGAAAAACTGTTTTTT | CASSQVSGTGGGANEKLFF
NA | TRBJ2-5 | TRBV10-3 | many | TGTGCCATCAGTGAGTCGACCCGAGAGACCCAGTACTTC | CAISESTRETQYF
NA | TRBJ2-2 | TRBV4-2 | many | TGTGCCAGCTCACAAGTGCCCAACGACCCGACCGGGGAGCTGTTTTTT | CASSQVPNDPTGELFF
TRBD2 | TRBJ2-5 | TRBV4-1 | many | TGCGCCAGCAGCCAAGACACGGGACTAGCGGGAGTAGAGACCCAGTACTTC | CASSQDTGLAGVETQYF
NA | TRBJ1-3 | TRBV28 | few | TGTGCCAGCAGTTCTGTCTACCCTGGAAACACCATATATTTT | CASSSVYPGNTIYF
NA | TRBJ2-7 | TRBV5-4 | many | TGTGCCAGCAGCTCGGGACCATTACGGTACGAGCAGTACTTC | CASSSGPLRYEQYF
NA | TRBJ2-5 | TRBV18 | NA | TGTGCCAGCTCCGTGGGACGGCAAGAGACCCAGTACTTC | CASSVGRQETQYF
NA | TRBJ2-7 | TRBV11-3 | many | TGTGCCAGCAGCTTTCAAGGGTTTGAGCAGTACTTC | CASSFQGFEQYF
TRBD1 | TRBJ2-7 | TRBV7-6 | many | TGTGCCAGCAGCTTAGGGGACAGGGGGACTGAACTGTACTTC | CASSLGDRGTELYF
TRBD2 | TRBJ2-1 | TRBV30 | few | TGTGCCTGGAGTGTTTATGGTCGGACTAGTCTTTACAATGAGCAGTTCTTC | CAWSVYGRTSLYNEQFF